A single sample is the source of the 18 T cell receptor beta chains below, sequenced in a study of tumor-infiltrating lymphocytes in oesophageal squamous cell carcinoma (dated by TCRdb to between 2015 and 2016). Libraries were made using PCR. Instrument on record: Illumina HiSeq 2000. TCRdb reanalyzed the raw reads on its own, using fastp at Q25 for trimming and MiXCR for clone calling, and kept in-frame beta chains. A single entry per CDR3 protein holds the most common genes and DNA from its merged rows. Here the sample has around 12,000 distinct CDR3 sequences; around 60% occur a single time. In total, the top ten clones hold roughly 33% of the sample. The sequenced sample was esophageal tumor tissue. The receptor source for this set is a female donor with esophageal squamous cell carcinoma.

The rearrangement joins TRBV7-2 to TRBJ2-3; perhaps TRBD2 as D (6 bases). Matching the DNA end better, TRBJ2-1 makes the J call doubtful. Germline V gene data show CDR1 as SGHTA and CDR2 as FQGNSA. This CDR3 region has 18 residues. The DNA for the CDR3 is TGTGCCAGCAGCTTAGGCCCTCGACTAGAATATGGCTACAATGAGCAGTTCTTC. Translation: CASSLGPRLEYGYNEQFF.

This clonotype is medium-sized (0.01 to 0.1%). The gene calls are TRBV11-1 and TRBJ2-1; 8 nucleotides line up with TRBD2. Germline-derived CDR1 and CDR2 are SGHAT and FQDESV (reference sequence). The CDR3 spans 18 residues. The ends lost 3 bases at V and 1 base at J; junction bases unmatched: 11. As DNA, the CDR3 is TGTGCCAGCAGCTTTAGGGGGTTGCGCGGGGGGTCCTACAATGAGCAGTTCTTC. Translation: CASSFRGLRGGSYNEQFF.

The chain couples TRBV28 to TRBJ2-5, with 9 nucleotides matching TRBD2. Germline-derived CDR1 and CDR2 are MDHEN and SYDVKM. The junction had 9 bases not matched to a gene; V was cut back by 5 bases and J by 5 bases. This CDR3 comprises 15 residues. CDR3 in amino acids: CASSLAGSTGETQYF. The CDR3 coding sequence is TGTGCCAGCAGTCTAGCGGGATCTACGGGTGAGACCCAGTACTTC.

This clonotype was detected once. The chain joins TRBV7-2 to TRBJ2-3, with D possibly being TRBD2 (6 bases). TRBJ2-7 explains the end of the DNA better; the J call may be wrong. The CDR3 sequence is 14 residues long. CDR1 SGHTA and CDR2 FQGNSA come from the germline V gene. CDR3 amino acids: CASSLVEGPYEQYF. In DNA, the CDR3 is TGTGCCAGCAGCTTAGTGGAGGGCCCATACGAGCAGTACTTC.

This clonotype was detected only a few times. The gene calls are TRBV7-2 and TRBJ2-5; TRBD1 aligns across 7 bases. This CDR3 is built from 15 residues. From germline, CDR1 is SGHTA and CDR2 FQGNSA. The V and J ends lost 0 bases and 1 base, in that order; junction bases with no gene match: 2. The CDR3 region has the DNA TGTGCCAGCAGCTTAGCGACAGGGTTCCAAGAGACCCAGTACTTC. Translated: CASSLATGFQETQYF.

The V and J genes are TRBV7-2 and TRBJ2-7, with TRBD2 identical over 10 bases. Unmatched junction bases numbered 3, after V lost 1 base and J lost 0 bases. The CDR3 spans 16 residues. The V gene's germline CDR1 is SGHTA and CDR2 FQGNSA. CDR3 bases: TGTGCCAGCAGCTTAGGTTCTAGCGGGAGCTCCTACGAGCAGTACTTC. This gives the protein CASSLGSSGSSYEQYF.

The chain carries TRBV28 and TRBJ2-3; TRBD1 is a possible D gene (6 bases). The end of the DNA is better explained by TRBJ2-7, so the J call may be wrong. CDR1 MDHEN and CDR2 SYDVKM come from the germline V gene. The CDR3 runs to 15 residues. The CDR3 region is CASSRNHRVPYEQYF. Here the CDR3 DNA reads TGTGCCAGCAGTCGTAACCACAGGGTTCCCTACGAGCAGTACTTC.

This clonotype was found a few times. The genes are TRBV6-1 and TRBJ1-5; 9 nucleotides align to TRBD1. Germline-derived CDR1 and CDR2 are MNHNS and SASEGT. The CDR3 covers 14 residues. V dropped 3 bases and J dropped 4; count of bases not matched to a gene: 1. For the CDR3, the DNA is TGTGCCAGCAGTGAGGACAGGGGAAATCAGCCCCAGCATTTT. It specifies CASSEDRGNQPQHF.

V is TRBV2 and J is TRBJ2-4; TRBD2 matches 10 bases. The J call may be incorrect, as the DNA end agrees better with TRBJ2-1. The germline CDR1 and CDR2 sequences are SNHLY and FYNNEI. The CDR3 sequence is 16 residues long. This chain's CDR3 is CASAELRLAGDNEQFF. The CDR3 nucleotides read TGTGCCAGCGCGGAGTTGCGCCTAGCGGGAGACAATGAGCAGTTCTTC.

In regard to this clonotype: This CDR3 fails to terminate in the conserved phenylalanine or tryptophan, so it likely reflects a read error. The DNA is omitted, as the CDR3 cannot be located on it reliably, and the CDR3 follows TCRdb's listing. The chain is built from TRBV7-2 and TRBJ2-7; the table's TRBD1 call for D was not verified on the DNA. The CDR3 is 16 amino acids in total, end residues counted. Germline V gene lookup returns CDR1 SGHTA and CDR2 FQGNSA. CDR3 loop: CASSPSQGFYEQYFGS.

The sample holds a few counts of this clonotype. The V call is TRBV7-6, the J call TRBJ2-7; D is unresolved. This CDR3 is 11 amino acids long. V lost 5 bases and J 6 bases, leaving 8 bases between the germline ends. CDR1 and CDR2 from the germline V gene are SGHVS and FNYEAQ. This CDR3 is CASSPGTEQYF. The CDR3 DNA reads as TGTGCCAGCAGCCCAGGAACCGAGCAGTACTTC.

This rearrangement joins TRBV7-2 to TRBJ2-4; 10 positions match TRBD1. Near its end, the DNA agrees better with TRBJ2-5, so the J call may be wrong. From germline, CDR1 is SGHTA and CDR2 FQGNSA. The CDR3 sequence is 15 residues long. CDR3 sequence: CASSMGQGFRETQYF. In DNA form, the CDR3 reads TGTGCCAGCAGCATGGGACAGGGGTTTCGAGAGACCCAGTACTTC.

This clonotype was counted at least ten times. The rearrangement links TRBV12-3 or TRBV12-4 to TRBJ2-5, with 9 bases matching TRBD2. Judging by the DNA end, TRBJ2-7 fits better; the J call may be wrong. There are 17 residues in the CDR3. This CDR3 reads CASSSRRTSDSSYEQYF. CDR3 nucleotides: TGTGCCAGCAGTTCTCGAAGGACTAGCGACTCCTCCTACGAGCAGTACTTC.

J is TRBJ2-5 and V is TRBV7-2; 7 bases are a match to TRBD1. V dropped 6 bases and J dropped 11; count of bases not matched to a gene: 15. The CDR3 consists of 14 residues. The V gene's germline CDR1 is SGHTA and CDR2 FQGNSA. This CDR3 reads CASSLKNRGNEQYF. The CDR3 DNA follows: TGTGCCAGCAGTCTGAAAAACAGGGGCAATGAGCAGTACTTC.

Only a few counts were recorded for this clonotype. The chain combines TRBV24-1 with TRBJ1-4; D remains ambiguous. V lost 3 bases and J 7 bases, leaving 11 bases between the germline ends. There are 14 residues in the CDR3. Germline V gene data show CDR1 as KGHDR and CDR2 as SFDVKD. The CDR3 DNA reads TGTGCCACCAGTGATACCTACAGTGGTGAAAAACTGTTTTTT. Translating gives CATSDTYSGEKLFF.

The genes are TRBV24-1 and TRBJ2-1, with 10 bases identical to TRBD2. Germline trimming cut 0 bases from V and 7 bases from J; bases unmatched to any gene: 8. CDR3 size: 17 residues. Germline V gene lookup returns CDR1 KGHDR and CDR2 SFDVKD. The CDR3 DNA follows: TGTGCCACCAGTGATTTGGTCAGCGGGAGGGCTGGGAATGAGCAGTTCTTC. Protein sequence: CATSDLVSGRAGNEQFF.

The DNA of the CDR3 is TGTGCCAGCAGTTACGCCTGGGGACCTCGTCGGCACGAGCAGTACTTC. Protein: CASSYAWGPRRHEQYF. This chain joins TRBV6-8 and TRBJ2-5; D assignment may be TRBD1 or TRBD2 (5 bases each). The J call is uncertain, as TRBJ2-7 better fits the DNA end. CDR1 MNHGY and CDR2 SAAAGT come from the germline V gene. The CDR3 covers 16 residues.

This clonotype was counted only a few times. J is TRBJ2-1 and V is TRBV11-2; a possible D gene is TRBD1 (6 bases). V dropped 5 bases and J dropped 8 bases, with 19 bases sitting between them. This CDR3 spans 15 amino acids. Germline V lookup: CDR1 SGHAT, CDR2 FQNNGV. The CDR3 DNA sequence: TGTGCCAGCAGCCTACAAGGGGGTCTCGGGTATGAGCAGTTCTTC. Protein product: CASSLQGGLGYEQFF.